Each of the 5 T cell receptor beta chains below was sequenced from the same sample in a study of glioma-infiltrating T cells. TCR alpha and beta CDR3 regions were amplified from RNA using iRepertoire nested multiplex PCR. In TCRdb, the multiplex PCR reads were re-called with MiXCR into one record per CDR3 protein. The sample yields roughly 100,000 distinct CDR3 sequences, 35% to 50% seen once. Sequenced material: glioma tissue, nonneoplastic brain tissue, or PBMCs (not recorded which). These receptors all stem from a human donor with low-grade glioma or glioblastoma, undergoing nonglioma brain surgery, or in good health (not recorded which).

This sequence joins TRBV9 and TRBJ2-3; a weak D match, TRBD1 (6 bases). The length of the CDR3 is 15 residues. V shed 3 bases and J shed 0 bases, with 11 bases lying between them. Germline V gives CDR1 SGDLS, CDR2 YYNGEE. The CDR3 DNA reads TGTGCCAGCAGCGCCGGGACAACTAGCACAGATACGCAGTATTTT. This encodes CASSAGTTSTDTQYF.

This clonotype has ten or more counts. The gene calls are TRBV6-2 or TRBV6-3 and TRBJ2-5, with D perhaps matching TRBD2 (5 bases). V lost 6 bases and J lost 8, with 22 bases in between. Germline CDR1 reads MNHEY; CDR2 reads SVGEGT. CDR3 size: 15 residues. CDR3 sequence reads: CASRTTASGPGTQYF. Written as DNA, the CDR3 is TGTGCCAGCAGGACCACCGCTAGTGGCCCGGGAACCCAGTACTTC.

This clonotype occurred many times. The V call is TRBV11-2, the J call TRBJ2-7; D unresolved. V lost 6 bases, J lost 2 bases, and 11 bases lay in between. Germline CDR1 is SGHAT and CDR2 is FQNNGV. The CDR3 consists of 13 residues. CDR3 DNA: TGTGCCAGCAGTGGTTCCGGGCCCTACGAGCAGTACTTC. Translating it yields CASSGSGPYEQYF.

At least ten counts were recorded for this clonotype. This sequence joins TRBV5-4 and TRBJ2-3, with 8 bases fitting TRBD1. The CDR3 has 15 amino acids. The V gene end was trimmed by 4 bases and the J gene end by 3 bases; junction bases not matched to a gene: 7. Germline lookup yields CDR1 SGHNT and CDR2 YYREEE (reference sequence). The CDR3 sequence: CASSPGTGGTDTQYF. The CDR3 DNA follows: TGTGCCAGCAGCCCCGGGACAGGCGGAACAGATACGCAGTATTTT. The full variable domain, completed using reference TRBV5-4 and TRBJ2-3, is ETGVTQSPTHLIKTRGQQVTLRCSSQSGHNTVSWYQQALGQGPQFIFQYYREEENGRGNFPPRFSGLQFPNYSSELNVNALELDDSALYLCASSPGTGGTDTQYFGPGTRLTVL.

On this clonotype itself: A read error may account for a junction end that differs from germline. This rearrangement joins TRBV7-2 to TRBJ2-4; D is perhaps TRBD1 (5 bases). The CDR3 is made up of 14 amino acids. CDR1 and CDR2 from the germline V gene are SGHTA and FQGNSA. CDR3 sequence reads: CASSLSQGRSIQHF. The CDR3 DNA is TGTGCCAGCAGCTTATCTCAGGGAAGAAGTATTCAGCACTTC.